The 21 T cell receptor beta chains reported below all come from one sample, sequenced in a study of type 1 and type 2 diabetes patients. The PCR template was genomic DNA. The TCR beta CDR3 region was amplified using 30 forward and 13 reverse primers. TCRdb processed the multiplex PCR reads anew with MiXCR; each CDR3 protein has one entry. The sample has some 250,000 distinct CDR3 sequences; 47% are singletons. Sequenced sample: peripheral blood mononuclear cells (PBMCs). Receptors were obtained from a man aged 18 to 30 with type 2 diabetes.

The table lists this clonotype with a few counts. The chain combines TRBV14 with TRBJ1-2; the match to TRBD1 covers 8 bases. Germline CDR1 reads SGHDN; CDR2 reads FVKESK. The CDR3 length is 14 residues. Germline trimming cut 4 bases from V and 7 bases from J; bases unmatched to any gene: 8. CDR3 nucleotides: TGTGCCAGCAGCCCTCAGGGGGCGGCGGTTGGCTACACCTTC. This sequence encodes CASSPQGAAVGYTF.

The CDR3 sequence is CASSIVGVKDTQYF. The CDR3 nucleotides are TGTGCCAGTAGTATTGTAGGGGTAAAAGATACGCAGTATTTT. This chain joins TRBV19 and TRBJ2-3, with a possible D match to TRBD1 (5 bases). CDR1 is LNHDA, CDR2 SQIVND, per germline (reference sequence). With 3 bases removed from V and 5 bases from J, the gap between germline ends came to 12 bases. This CDR3 spans 14 amino acids.

This clonotype was counted a few times. The genes are TRBV7-2 and TRBJ2-6, with D perhaps matching TRBD2 (5 bases). CDR3 length: 14 amino acids. Trimming took off 3 bases at V and 2 bases at J, with 5 bases between the two ends. CDR1 SGHTA and CDR2 FQGNSA come from the germline V gene. CDR3 DNA: TGTGCCAGCAGCTTGGAGGCTGGGGCCAACGTCCTGACTTTC. Encoded protein: CASSLEAGANVLTF.

The chain employs TRBV28 and TRBJ2-3; 12 nucleotides align to TRBD2. The length of the CDR3 is 17 residues. J gave up 2 bases and V 7 bases, and 10 bases lay outside the gene matches. Germline V gene lookup returns CDR1 MDHEN and CDR2 SYDVKM. CDR3 loop: CASTGLAGKGATDTQYF. The DNA for the CDR3 is TGTGCCAGCACGGGACTAGCGGGTAAAGGGGCCACAGATACGCAGTATTTT.

This clonotype showed up just once. This CDR3 is CAIPGQGARQPQHF. CDR3 coding DNA: TGTGCCATTCCGGGACAGGGGGCGCGTCAGCCCCAGCATTTT. The V gene is TRBV9, the J gene TRBJ1-5, with TRBD1 matching 12 bases. The ends lost 9 bases at V and 6 bases at J; junction bases unmatched: 7. CDR1 and CDR2 (germline): SGDLS, YYNGEE. The CDR3 spans 14 residues.

This clonotype appeared a few times. The J gene is TRBJ2-1, the V gene TRBV5-1; D perhaps matches TRBD1 (8 bases). Germline V gene data show CDR1 as SGHRS and CDR2 as YFSETQ. The CDR3 is 15 residues long. The germline V and J ends were trimmed by 4 bases and 4 bases, with 15 bases remaining between them. The CDR3 nucleotides read TGCGCCAGCAGCCCAGACAGGGGAGGGTACAATGAGCAGTTCTTC. Its protein product is CASSPDRGGYNEQFF.

This rearrangement joins TRBV5-5 to TRBJ2-2; the D is unclear. Germline CDR1 is SGHKS and CDR2 is YYEKEE (reference sequence). The germline V and J ends were trimmed by 0 bases and 5 bases, with 11 bases remaining between them. The CDR3 is 15 amino acids. The CDR3 protein is CASSLVAGSTGELFF. The CDR3 DNA sequence: TGTGCCAGCAGCTTGGTGGCAGGCAGTACCGGGGAGCTGTTTTTT.

In this sample, this clonotype turned up a few times. This chain links TRBV7-6 with TRBJ1-6; perhaps TRBD1 as D (6 bases). V gave up 5 bases and J gave up 3 bases, with 11 bases separating them. CDR1 is SGHVS and CDR2 is FNYEAQ in the germline V gene. The CDR3 has 15 amino acids. CDR3 in amino acids: CASSEQGDYNSPLHF. The DNA of the CDR3 is TGTGCCAGCAGCGAACAGGGAGACTATAATTCACCCCTCCACTTT.

This clonotype was counted only a few times. V usage is TRBV28 and J usage is TRBJ1-4; D unclear. The germline gives CDR1 MDHEN, CDR2 SYDVKM. V was pared by 6 bases and J by 7 bases, with 9 bases between. CDR3 length equals 12 residues. In nucleotides, the CDR3 is TGTGCCAGCAGCCACTTGGGTGAAAAACTGTTTTTT. Protein: CASSHLGEKLFF.

The chain links TRBV9 to TRBJ1-6, with D possibly being TRBD1 (6 bases). V gave up 0 bases and J gave up 6 bases, with 10 bases separating them. This CDR3 is built from 15 residues. Germline CDR1 and CDR2: SGDLS and YYNGEE. The CDR3 here is CASSVGGRGNSPLHF. Here the CDR3 DNA reads TGTGCCAGCAGCGTAGGCGGCAGGGGTAATTCACCCCTCCACTTT.

This rearrangement joins TRBV9 to TRBJ2-1; TRBD1 matches at 10 bases. V shed 4 bases, J shed 7 bases, and the junction held 8 bases outside the gene matches. The CDR3 spans 15 residues. Germline lookup yields CDR1 SGDLS and CDR2 YYNGEE. CDR3 residues: CASSLAGQGFNEQFF. The DNA for the CDR3 is TGTGCCAGCAGCTTAGCGGGACAGGGGTTTAATGAGCAGTTCTTC.

The chain carries TRBV6-5 and TRBJ2-7; TRBD2 is a possible D gene (5 bases). The CDR3 has 13 residues. Trimming left V 6 bases short and J 5 bases short, with 14 bases between. The V gene's germline CDR1 is MNHEY and CDR2 SVGAGI. Here the CDR3 DNA reads TGTGCCAGCAGGCGGGTCTCGGGCCACGAGCAGTACTTC. Amino acids: CASRRVSGHEQYF.

CDR3 residues: CASSSLAGRPTGELFF. The CDR3 DNA reads TGTGCCAGCAGCTCGCTAGCGGGGCGCCCCACCGGGGAGCTGTTTTTT. This chain links TRBV7-2 with TRBJ2-2; TRBD2 agrees at 9 bases. The CDR3 runs to 16 residues. CDR1 and CDR2 (germline): SGHTA, FQGNSA. Trimming removed 4 bases from V and 4 bases from J; junction bases left unmatched: 7.

Of note for this clonotype: One end of the junction varies from germline; a read error may be responsible. This chain joins TRBV10-3 and TRBJ1-5; maybe TRBD1 (6 bases). This CDR3 comprises 13 residues. The germline V gene has CDR1 ENHRY and CDR2 SYGVKD. CDR3 in amino acids: CASSEGQYQPQHF. The CDR3 nucleotides are TGTGCCAGCAGTGAAGGACAGTATCAGCCCCAGCATTTT.

V is TRBV29-1 and J is TRBJ1-1, with D possibly matching TRBD1 (6 bases). V shed 7 bases and J shed 6 bases, with 27 bases lying between them. The CDR3 has 16 residues. Germline V gene data show CDR1 as SQVTM and CDR2 as ANQGSEA. The CDR3 is CSAKIETPRGISEAFF. CDR3 coding DNA: TGCAGCGCCAAGATCGAAACCCCCAGGGGAATCTCTGAAGCTTTCTTT.

The J gene is TRBJ2-7, the V gene TRBV6-5, with D possibly matching TRBD1 (5 bases). The V gene lost 2 bases and the J gene lost 2 bases, with 7 bases spanning the gap. Germline lookup yields CDR1 MNHEY and CDR2 SVGAGI. The CDR3 is 13 residues long. The CDR3 DNA follows: TGTGCCAGCAGTTACGGGGCCACCTACGAGCAGTACTTC. Its translation is CASSYGATYEQYF.

The V and J genes are TRBV6-5 and TRBJ1-1; no reliable D call. Germline loops: CDR1 MNHEY, CDR2 SVGAGI. Trimming took 6 bases from V and 1 from J, leaving 3 bases between them. This CDR3 has 11 amino acids. The CDR3 here is CASRGNTEAFF. The CDR3 nucleotides are TGTGCCAGCAGGGGGAACACTGAAGCTTTCTTT.

This clonotype was detected a few times. The V call is TRBV20-1, the J call TRBJ2-7; TRBD1 aligns across 10 bases. Trimming cost V 5 bases and J 6 bases; bases outside gene matches: 7. The CDR3 runs to 13 residues. Germline V lookup: CDR1 DFQATT, CDR2 SNEGSKA (reference sequence). The CDR3 DNA reads as TGCAGTGCTCACCGGACAGGGGGAGGCGAGCAGTACTTC. It encodes CSAHRTGGGEQYF.

The sample holds a few counts of this clonotype. The chain recombines TRBV12-3 or TRBV12-4 with TRBJ2-7; 12 positions match TRBD2. The CDR3 loop spans 15 amino acids. V lost 6 bases and J lost 3; bases outside the gene matches: 6. The CDR3 protein is CASRQTSGSIYEQYF. The CDR3 DNA follows: TGTGCCAGCAGACAGACTAGCGGGAGTATCTACGAGCAGTACTTC.

This chain links TRBV30 with TRBJ2-1, with D possibly matching TRBD2 (6 bases). The CDR3 contains 11 residues. Germline lookup yields CDR1 GTSNPN and CDR2 SVGIG (reference sequence). V lost 6 bases to trimming and J lost 8 bases, with 11 bases between them. Here the CDR3 reads CACPGDHEQFF. CDR3 nucleotide sequence: TGTGCCTGCCCGGGGGACCATGAGCAGTTCTTC. Together with reference TRBV30 and TRBJ2-1, the CDR3 gives the full variable domain: SQTIHQWPATLVQPVGSPLSLECTVEGTSNPNLYWYRQAAGRGLQLLFYSVGIGQISSEVPQNLSASRPQDRQFILSSKKLLLSDSGFYLCACPGDHEQFFGPGTRLTVL.

The rearrangement joins TRBV4-3 to TRBJ2-5; 10 nucleotides line up with TRBD2. The CDR3 length is 15 residues. CDR1 is LGHNA and CDR2 is YSLEER in the germline V gene. J gave up 3 bases and V 3 bases, and 4 bases lay outside the gene matches. The CDR3 is CASSQRLAGEETQYF. CDR3 DNA sequence: TGCGCCAGCAGCCAGCGTCTAGCGGGGGAAGAGACCCAGTACTTC.